Sequencing of this T cell receptor (beta chain) was carried out in a study of blood T cell repertoires in COVID-19. Original analysis: The authors estimated nucleated cell counts from reference gene primer amplification. Profiling relied on immunoSEQ multiplex PCR, and the TCRdb table lists in-frame clones only, not all of them. V, J and clone size are those of that table, while D and trimming were read from the DNA. The sample records around 220,000 clones, approximately 86% being singletons. Germline V gene data show CDR1 as MNHEY and CDR2 as SVGAGI. This CDR3 spans 13 amino acids. Trimming shortened V by 10 bases and J by 2 bases, and 11 bases separated the two germline ends. Participants came from roughly 25 US areas, aged about 18 to 95 years. Participant-given clinical history determined each cohort assignment.

Sequencing was carried out using PBMCs or T cells enriched from blood (not recorded which). V is TRBV6-5 and J is TRBJ1-4; D ambiguous. The TCR was taken from a woman aged 45-59 years with acute COVID-19. CDR3 protein: CATGGGTNEKLFF. The CDR3, as DNA: TGTGCCACCGGCGGCGGGACTAATGAAAAACTGTTTTTT.